This TCR beta chain was sequenced during a study of shared clonotypes between healthy human individuals. Assay: immunoSEQ multiplex PCR; the TCRdb copy retains only in-frame clones and omits some. The table includes approximately 710,000 clones, around 90% detected once. The CDR3 has 14 residues. Germline V gives CDR1 MGHDK, CDR2 SYGVNS. The source is a man between 18 and 29 years old in good health. Some clones in this sample may be carry-over from other donors' samples. The rearrangement uses TRBV25-1 and TRBJ2-5; D is perhaps TRBD1 (6 bases). Near its end, the DNA agrees better with TRBJ2-7, so the J call may be wrong. Sequencing was carried out using memory CD8+ T cells from PBMCs. Regarding subset: CD45RO+ cells pooled with CCR7-negative TemRA cells. CDR3 DNA sequence: TGTGCCAGCAGTGAGCGCTGGACAGCCTACGAGCAGTACTTC. The encoded protein is CASSERWTAYEQYF.